This T cell receptor beta chain appears in the sequencing data of a study of identical twins. Each CDR3 protein gets one entry after TCRdb re-called the 5' RACE reads with MiXCR. The sample contains a few hundred thousand distinct CDR3 sequences, 10% to 15% of which appear only once. Study-wide results and caveats: Researchers caution that invariant MAIT and iNKT cells could partly confound zero-insertion analyses.

Germline V gene sequence: CDR1 SEHNR, CDR2 FQNEAQ (reference sequence). The CDR3 totals 16 residues. V was pared by 3 bases and J by 6 bases, with 20 bases between. This clonotype was observed a handful of times. As yet, its antigen is unknown. These same records also appear under a second study, on yellow fever vaccine responses in identical twins.

This chain connects TRBV7-9 to TRBJ1-1; D not certain. What was sequenced was CD8+ T cells sorted from blood. This clonotype originated in a woman aged 18-29 years in good health. CDR3 nucleotides: TGTGCCAGCAGCTTCGAAACAGACCCGAACTCCCCTGAAGCTTTCTTT. Translation gives CASSFETDPNSPEAFF.